This T cell receptor beta chain appears in the sequencing data of a study of shared clonotypes between healthy human individuals. Naive CD8 cells comprised CD45RO-negative, CCR7-positively selected cells, excluding terminally differentiated effector memory CD45RA+ cells. As to this clone: Additional DNA sequences in this sample encode the identical CDR3.

Between the trimmed V and J ends, which lost 6 bases and 8 bases, there was a span of 10 bases. Germline values: CDR1 LNHDA, CDR2 SQIVND (reference sequence). The CDR3 consists of 12 residues. Profiled with immunoSEQ multiplex PCR; TCRdb holds only in-frame clones, not every one. Among more than 2 million clones listed, approximately 95% were seen once. The TCR was taken from a young man in good health. Sequenced: naive CD8+ T cells sorted from blood. The rearrangement uses TRBV19 and TRBJ2-2; no clear D gene. CDR3 residues: CASSAGSGELFF. CDR3 sequence (DNA): TGTGCCAGTAGCGCCGGTTCGGGGGAGCTGTTTTTT.